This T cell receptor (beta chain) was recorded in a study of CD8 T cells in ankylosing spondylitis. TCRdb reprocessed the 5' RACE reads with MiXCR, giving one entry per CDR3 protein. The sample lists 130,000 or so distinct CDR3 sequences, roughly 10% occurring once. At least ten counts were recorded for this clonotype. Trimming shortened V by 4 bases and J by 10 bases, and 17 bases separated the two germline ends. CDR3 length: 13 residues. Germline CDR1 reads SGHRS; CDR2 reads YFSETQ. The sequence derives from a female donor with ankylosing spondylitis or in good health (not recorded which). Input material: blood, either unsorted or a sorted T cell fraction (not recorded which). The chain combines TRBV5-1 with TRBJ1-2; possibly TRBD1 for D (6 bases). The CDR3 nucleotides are TGCGCCAGCAGCGTAGGACAGAAAGATAACTACACCTTC. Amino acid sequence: CASSVGQKDNYTF.